This TCR beta chain comes out of a study of PD-1 blockade in classical Hodgkin lymphoma. Study overall: Nivolumab 3 mg/kg was given intravenously every 2 weeks.

Findings and limits, study-wide: The baseline diversity of complete responders showed similarity to that of newly diagnosed patients. Nivolumab initiated under 1 year post-ASCT led to patient exclusion.

Using immunoSEQ multiplex PCR, the repertoire was profiled, and TCRdb retains in-frame clones only, with some absent. The sample has some 45,000 clones; 88% are singletons. All trial patients relapsed after autologous stem cell transplantation. Complete response, partial response or progressive disease was each patient's best response. Worth noting for this clone: Its antigen is not identified.

CDR1 is SQVTM and CDR2 is ANQGSEA in the germline V gene. The CDR3 extends over 14 amino acids. The V end was cut by 4 bases, the J end by 2 bases, with 15 bases between. The rearrangement uses TRBV29-1 and TRBJ2-7; the D gene is possibly TRBD1 (7 bases). This sample comprised peripheral blood mononuclear cells (PBMCs), obtained at baseline. This clonotype was sampled from a human donor with classical Hodgkin lymphoma. Here the CDR3 DNA reads TGCAGCGTTGTGGGGGGACAGCTACCCTACGAGCAGTACTTC. Translated: CSVVGGQLPYEQYF.